These 32 T cell receptor beta chains share one sample of origin, sequenced in a study of blood T cells in healthy people across ages. Primed by a sample-barcoded 5' primer and a J-beta primer mix, a second PCR proceeded for about 7 to 12 cycles. TCRdb used MiXCR to reprocess the 5' RACE reads, holding one entry per CDR3 protein. The sample lists some 900,000 distinct CDR3 sequences, around 26% occurring once. The specimen sequenced was blood. The receptors were sampled from a woman of 80 years or more in good health.

This clonotype has a count of ten or more. The chain has TRBV29-1 and TRBJ1-4; D is ambiguous. Germline V gene lookup returns CDR1 SQVTM and CDR2 ANQGSEA. V was clipped by 7 bases and J by 12 bases, with 12 bases between them. The CDR3 consists of 10 residues. CDR3 sequence (DNA): TGCAGCGGATACCTTGAGGAACTGTTTTTT. Protein sequence: CSGYLEELFF. Full variable domain (rest looked up from reference TRBV29-1 and TRBJ1-4): SAVISQKPSRDICQRGTSLTIQCQVDSQVTMMFWYRQQPGQSLTLIATANQGSEATYESGFVIDKFPISRPNLTFSTLTVSNMSPEDSSIYLCSGYLEELFFGSGTQLSVL.

V and J are TRBV29-1 and TRBJ2-1; 10 bases are a match to TRBD2. Germline CDR1 reads SQVTM; CDR2 reads ANQGSEA. The CDR3 runs 16 residues. The V and J ends lost 0 bases and 3 bases, in that order; junction bases with no gene match: 5. CDR3 sequence (DNA): TGCAGCGTTGAAGATCCGACTAGCGGGCTCTACAATGAGCAGTTCTTC. This encodes CSVEDPTSGLYNEQFF.

This clonotype was counted many times. The genes are TRBV4-3 and TRBJ1-5, with no clear D. CDR3 size: 16 residues. V gave up 0 bases and J gave up 0 bases, with 9 bases separating them. Germline V lookup: CDR1 LGHNA, CDR2 YSLEER. CDR3 DNA sequence: TGCGCCAGCAGCCAAGAGCTCAGTCTTAGCAATCAGCCCCAGCATTTT. This gives the protein CASSQELSLSNQPQHF.

This clonotype was recorded at least ten times. The chain carries TRBV24-1 and TRBJ2-3, with TRBD1 identical over 8 bases. The CDR3 is 17 residues long. From germline, CDR1 is KGHDR and CDR2 SFDVKD. After removal of 4 bases from V and 10 bases from J, the junction contained 18 bases not matched to a gene. CDR3: CATSDPQGDRWALAQYF. DNA for the CDR3: TGTGCCACCAGTGACCCCCAGGGGGACAGGTGGGCTCTTGCGCAGTATTTT.

This clonotype was found a few times. The rearrangement joins TRBV14 to TRBJ2-4; D call uncertain. Deletions cut 3 bases from V and 0 bases from J, with 6 bases between. This CDR3 is 14 amino acids long. Germline V gene sequence: CDR1 SGHDN, CDR2 FVKESK. The CDR3 reads CASSQAVAKNIQYF. The CDR3 region has the DNA TGTGCCAGCAGCCAGGCAGTAGCCAAAAACATTCAGTACTTC.

This clonotype was seen repeatedly, ten times or more. The J gene is TRBJ1-2, the V gene TRBV6-2 or TRBV6-3; D may be TRBD1 (5 bases). The CDR3 length is 15 residues. The germline V and J ends were trimmed by 2 bases and 2 bases, with 12 bases remaining between them. The V gene's germline CDR1 is MNHEY and CDR2 SVGEGT. The CDR3 nucleotides are TGTGCCAGCAGTTACGATGGGGCGGAGAACTATGGCTACACCTTC. As protein: CASSYDGAENYGYTF.

Details on this clonotype: A much larger clone lies a single base off, so this may be a read error. The chain uses TRBV3-1 and TRBJ2-5; 13 nucleotides agree with TRBD2. The end of the DNA fits TRBJ2-1 better, so the J call may be wrong. Germline V gene data show CDR1 as LGHDT and CDR2 as YNNKEL (reference sequence). There are 16 residues in the CDR3. CDR3 coding DNA: TGTGCCAGCAGCCTTTGGACTAGCGGGGGACAAGAGACCCAGTTCTTC. Translated: CASSLWTSGGQETQFF.

In this sample, this clonotype turned up once. The rearrangement links TRBV13 to TRBJ2-7; 9 bases align to TRBD1. Unmatched junction bases numbered 5, after V lost 5 bases and J lost 6 bases. The CDR3 has 13 residues. Germline V gene data show CDR1 as PRHDT and CDR2 as FYEKMQ (reference sequence). The CDR3 nucleotides are TGTGCCAGCAGCCAAGGACAGGGGATCGAGCAGTACTTC. Translating it yields CASSQGQGIEQYF.

The chain has TRBV12-3 or TRBV12-4 and TRBJ2-3; tentatively, D is TRBD1 or TRBD2 (5 bases each). V was pared by 2 bases and J by 4 bases, with 16 bases between. This CDR3 has 16 residues. The CDR3 reads CASSLMPKGSSDTQYF. The CDR3 DNA follows: TGTGCCAGCAGTTTAATGCCAAAGGGGAGCTCAGATACGCAGTATTTT.

A remark on this clonotype: A junction end diverges from the germline sequence, so it may reflect a read error. The rearrangement uses TRBV12-3 or TRBV12-4 and TRBJ2-3; 8 bases are a match to TRBD2. The CDR3 contains 17 residues. The CDR3 DNA reads TGTGCCGGCAGTCATCCGGGACTAGTGGCTAGCACAGATACGCAGTATTTT. Its protein product is CAGSHPGLVASTDTQYF.

The V and J genes are TRBV7-2 and TRBJ2-3, with a possible D match to TRBD2 (6 bases). CDR1 is SGHTA, CDR2 FQGNSA, per germline. V was trimmed by 5 bases and J by 0 bases, leaving 15 bases between them. This CDR3 is 16 amino acids long. CDR3 nucleotide sequence: TGTGCCAGCAGCCCCCTCGGGGGAGCTAGCACAGATACGCAGTATTTT. Translated, it gives CASSPLGGASTDTQYF.

This clonotype was detected ten times or more. The chain has TRBV5-1 and TRBJ2-1; 9 nucleotides agree with TRBD2. This CDR3 is 15 amino acids long. The junction had 8 bases not matched to a gene; V was cut back by 3 bases and J by 7 bases. Germline CDR1 reads SGHRS; CDR2 reads YFSETQ. CDR3 amino acids: CASSSSSGAWNEQFF. In DNA, the CDR3 is TGCGCCAGCAGCTCCTCTAGCGGGGCCTGGAATGAGCAGTTCTTC.

This clonotype showed up many times. The chain couples TRBV7-2 to TRBJ1-5, with D possibly TRBD1 on 5 matching bases. The CDR3 sequence is 15 residues long. CDR1 is SGHTA, CDR2 FQGNSA, per germline. The V and J ends lost 4 bases and 8 bases respectively, with 18 bases between them. The CDR3 loop reads CASSSRVGAQEPQHF. In DNA, the CDR3 is TGTGCCAGCAGCTCTCGGGTCGGGGCCCAAGAGCCCCAGCATTTT.

The rearrangement links TRBV20-1 to TRBJ1-1; the D gene is possibly TRBD1 (5 bases). V lost 6 bases and J lost 2, with 13 bases in between. This CDR3 contains 13 residues. Germline V gene lookup returns CDR1 DFQATT and CDR2 SNEGSKA (reference sequence). CDR3 bases: TGCAGTGCCCCCTCGACAGTTAACACTGAAGCTTTCTTT. This gives the protein CSAPSTVNTEAFF.

V and J are TRBV6-6 and TRBJ1-2, with D perhaps matching TRBD1 (6 bases). Trimming took 5 bases from V and 4 from J, leaving 23 bases between them. This CDR3 is built from 17 residues. Germline CDR1 reads MNHNY; CDR2 reads SVGAGI (reference sequence). CDR3 nucleotide sequence: TGTGCCAGCAGTACCCAAGTCGGGGGGGCGCAAATCTATGGCTACACCTTC. Translated, it gives CASSTQVGGAQIYGYTF.

This clonotype has only one observation. At one boundary the junction diverges from the germline segment, which might be a read error. V gene TRBV15 combines with J gene TRBJ2-7; possibly TRBD1 or TRBD2 for D (5 bases each). The CDR3 has 13 amino acids. From germline, CDR1 is LNHNV and CDR2 YYDKDF (reference sequence). CDR3 coding DNA: TGTGCCGCCAGCGTCGGGACCGGCTACGAGCAGTACTTC. The encoded protein is CAASVGTGYEQYF.

This sequence joins TRBV29-1 and TRBJ2-3; tentative D call: TRBD2 (5 bases). Germline V CDR1 and CDR2: SQVTM, ANQGSEA. V lost 5 bases and J lost 2, with 11 bases in between. CDR3 length: 13 amino acids. The CDR3 spells CSVNGLTTDTQYF. The CDR3 DNA follows: TGCAGCGTTAACGGACTTACCACAGATACGCAGTATTTT.

Regarding this clonotype: Being one base from a much bigger clone, this may be a read error. The J gene is TRBJ2-5, the V gene TRBV5-6; a weak D match, TRBD2 (5 bases). The J call is doubtful: the DNA matches TRBJ2-7 better. This CDR3 is 14 amino acids long. Germline-derived CDR1 and CDR2 are SGHDT and YYEEEE. The CDR3 DNA sequence: TGTGCCAGCAGCTCAAGAGGGTTGGCCTACGAGCAGTACTTC. As protein: CASSSRGLAYEQYF.

The chain is built from TRBV5-4 and TRBJ1-2, with TRBD1 matching 10 bases. V lost 4 bases to trimming and J lost 4 bases; unmatched junction nucleotides: 13. The CDR3 runs 17 residues. In germline, CDR1 is SGHNT, CDR2 YYREEE (reference sequence). DNA for the CDR3: TGTGCCAGCAGCCCCGGAGGATGGACAGGGGGAATCTATGGCTACACCTTC. Encoded protein: CASSPGGWTGGIYGYTF.

V usage is TRBV24-1 and J usage is TRBJ2-2; D remains ambiguous. Trimming took off 2 bases at V and 6 bases at J, with 3 bases between the two ends. Germline CDR1 and CDR2: KGHDR and SFDVKD. The CDR3 is made up of 12 amino acids. CDR3 protein: CATSDWAGELFF. The DNA for the CDR3 is TGTGCCACCAGTGATTGGGCCGGGGAGCTGTTTTTT.

The CDR3: CSASQGLNQPQHF. CDR3 sequence (DNA): TGCAGTGCTTCTCAGGGGTTGAATCAGCCCCAGCATTTT. The chain links TRBV20-1 to TRBJ1-5, with a tentative D call TRBD1 (6 bases). The CDR3 runs 13 residues. V was pared by 5 bases and J by 4 bases, with 12 bases between. CDR1 is DFQATT, CDR2 SNEGSKA, per germline (reference sequence).

The genes are TRBV7-2 and TRBJ2-7, with TRBD2 identical over 8 bases. CDR3 length equals 17 residues. Per germline, CDR1 SGHTA and CDR2 FQGNSA. After removal of 3 bases from V and 4 bases from J, the junction contained 14 bases not matched to a gene. CDR3 DNA: TGTGCCAGCAGCTTCAAAAACGGACTAGCTAGTGTGTACGAGCAGTACTTC. It specifies CASSFKNGLASVYEQYF.

This clonotype has only a few counts. CDR3 amino acids: CASKADPEKLFF. The CDR3 nucleotides read TGTGCCAGCAAGGCGGATCCCGAAAAACTGTTTTTT. The rearrangement joins TRBV2 to TRBJ1-4; D not resolved. CDR3 length: 12 residues. The ends were cut back, 7 bases at V and 8 bases at J, with 11 bases in the middle. Germline CDR1 SNHLY, CDR2 FYNNEI.

A remark on this clonotype: A single base separates this from a much larger clone, so it may be a read error. This chain joins TRBV20-1 and TRBJ2-7; 8 nucleotides match TRBD1. This CDR3 is built from 16 residues. CDR1 and CDR2 (germline): DFQATT, SNEGSKA (reference sequence). The CDR3 nucleotides are TGCAGTGCTGGAGATCTTGCGGACAGGGTGGCCTACGAGCAGTACTTC. Translating gives CSAGDLADRVAYEQYF.

Notes on this clonotype: With a much larger clone just one base away, this may be a read error. This rearrangement joins TRBV27 to TRBJ2-3, with D perhaps matching TRBD2 (7 bases). This CDR3 is built from 16 residues. Germline CDR1 reads MNHEY; CDR2 reads SMNVEV (reference sequence). The CDR3 sequence: CAGSLSHGGLTDTQYF. Written as DNA, the CDR3 is TGTGCCGGCAGTTTATCTCACGGGGGGCTCACAGATACGCAGTATTTT.

The sample holds a few counts of this clonotype. A much larger clone differs by one base, so this may be a read error. The V and J genes are TRBV7-2 and TRBJ2-1; tentatively, D is TRBD2 (7 bases). Trimming pared 0 bases from V and 3 bases from J, leaving 12 bases between. Germline CDR1 SGHTA, CDR2 FQGNSA. The CDR3 runs to 16 residues. CDR3 nucleotides: TGTGCCAGCAGCTTAGCGGGGGGCGGGGGCTACAATGAGCAGTTCTTC. This gives the protein CASSLAGGGGYNEQFF.

J is TRBJ2-7 and V is TRBV5-1; 7 nucleotides line up with TRBD1. CDR3 size: 15 residues. Trimming cost V 3 bases and J 2 bases; bases outside gene matches: 8. The germline gives CDR1 SGHRS, CDR2 YFSETQ. The CDR3 bases are TGCGCCAGCAGCTCCGGAATGACAGGGCCCTACGAGCAGTACTTC. Residues: CASSSGMTGPYEQYF.

Concerning this clonotype: A much larger clone differs from this one at a single base, so this may be a read error. This rearrangement joins TRBV7-2 to TRBJ2-7; D remains ambiguous. Looked up from germline, CDR1 is SGHTA and CDR2 is FQGNSA. V gave up 0 bases and J gave up 10 bases, with 10 bases separating them. This CDR3 is built from 12 residues. CDR3 DNA sequence: TGTGCCAGCAGCTTAGCGCACGAGGCCCAGTACTTC. Protein: CASSLAHEAQYF.

This clonotype was detected only once. Being one base from a much bigger clone, this may be a read error. The gene calls are TRBV7-9 and TRBJ1-2; 8 bases agree with TRBD1. V gave up 5 bases and J gave up 6 bases; unmatched junction bases: 5. Germline assignment: CDR1 SEHNR and CDR2 FQNEAQ (reference sequence). This CDR3 contains 13 residues. Written as DNA, the CDR3 is TGTGCCAGCAGCGCGGGACAGGTCCATGGCTACACCTTC. Encoded protein: CASSAGQVHGYTF.

This clonotype was counted only a few times. This rearrangement joins TRBV18 to TRBJ1-1; TRBD1 aligns across 7 bases. After removal of 6 bases from V and 4 bases from J, the junction contained 8 bases not matched to a gene. The germline V gene encodes CDR1 KGHSH and CDR2 LQKENI. The length of the CDR3 is 14 residues. Written as DNA, the CDR3 is TGTGCCAGCTCGCGAACAGGGGAGGGCACTGAAGCTTTCTTT. Encoded protein: CASSRTGEGTEAFF.

The chain links TRBV5-1 to TRBJ2-2; D is unclear. Trimming pared 5 bases from V and 6 bases from J, leaving 11 bases between. Per germline, CDR1 SGHRS and CDR2 YFSETQ. The CDR3 runs to 13 residues. The chain's CDR3 is CASSLRVSGELFF. CDR3 nucleotides: TGCGCCAGCAGTTTAAGGGTATCCGGGGAGCTGTTTTTT.

This clonotype was observed many times. The chain has TRBV9 and TRBJ2-1; D remains ambiguous. Germline CDR1 reads SGDLS; CDR2 reads YYNGEE. V was cut by 0 bases and J by 9 bases, with 16 bases left in between. The CDR3 extends over 15 amino acids. CDR3 region: CASSVATGLVAEQFF. In DNA, the CDR3 is TGTGCCAGCAGCGTAGCTACCGGCCTGGTAGCTGAGCAGTTCTTC.